These 17 T cell receptor beta chains were all obtained from the same sample, sequenced in a study of blood T cells in healthy people across ages. The second PCR ran about 6 to 12 cycles with a sample-barcoded 5' primer and J-beta primers. A single record per CDR3 protein comes from TCRdb applying MiXCR to the 5' RACE reads. The sample lists 1.2 million to 1.5 million distinct CDR3 sequences, 42% occurring once. The sequenced sample consisted of blood. The receptors come from a young woman in good health.

This chain links TRBV20-1 with TRBJ1-2, with a tentative D call TRBD1 (5 bases). Germline lookup yields CDR1 DFQATT and CDR2 SNEGSKA (reference sequence). The ends were cut back, 3 bases at V and 1 base at J, with 12 bases in the middle. The CDR3 length is 14 residues. CDR3 sequence (DNA): TGCAGTGCTAGGAGCCAGGGTAATAACTATGGCTACACCTTC. This encodes CSARSQGNNYGYTF.

This chain connects TRBV29-1 to TRBJ2-5; TRBD1 matches 7 bases. CDR1 is SQVTM, CDR2 ANQGSEA, per germline. This CDR3 contains 12 residues. Losses at the gene ends were 5 bases for V and 5 bases for J; bases not matched to a gene: 5. DNA of the CDR3: TGCAGCGTTAGTCTGGGACAGGAGACCCAGTACTTC. This codes for CSVSLGQETQYF. Variable domain in full (rest from reference TRBV29-1 and TRBJ2-5): SAVISQKPSRDICQRGTSLTIQCQVDSQVTMMFWYRQQPGQSLTLIATANQGSEATYESGFVIDKFPISRPNLTFSTLTVSNMSPEDSSIYLCSVSLGQETQYFGPGTRLLVL.

The chain carries TRBV20-1 and TRBJ2-1; a possible D gene is TRBD2 (6 bases). The V end was cut by 0 bases, the J end by 2 bases, with 8 bases between. CDR1 is DFQATT, CDR2 SNEGSKA, per germline (reference sequence). CDR3 size: 14 residues. DNA of the CDR3: TGCAGTGCTAGAGACGGGAGCGCCTACAATGAGCAGTTCTTC. Its translation: CSARDGSAYNEQFF.

This clonotype was detected only once. V is TRBV30 and J is TRBJ2-5; 7 bases match TRBD1. V trimming: 2 bases; J trimming: 0 bases; junction bases outside the gene matches: 9. Germline values: CDR1 GTSNPN, CDR2 SVGIG (reference sequence). This CDR3 comprises 16 residues. The CDR3 region is CAWSTSGTAYQETQYF. The DNA for the CDR3 is TGTGCCTGGAGTACATCGGGGACAGCGTACCAAGAGACCCAGTACTTC.

This clonotype was observed a handful of times. This rearrangement joins TRBV28 to TRBJ1-2; TRBD1 matches 8 bases. The V gene end was trimmed by 7 bases and the J gene end by 0 bases; junction bases not matched to a gene: 10. This CDR3 is 16 amino acids long. The germline CDR1 and CDR2 sequences are MDHEN and SYDVKM. The CDR3 DNA reads as TGTGCCAGCACCACGGGACAGGCGTTAGCTAACTATGGCTACACCTTC. Translating gives CASTTGQALANYGYTF.

This clonotype was detected a few times. The chain carries TRBV9 and TRBJ1-1; D unclear. The germline CDR1 and CDR2 sequences are SGDLS and YYNGEE. The CDR3 is made up of 15 amino acids. Trimming shortened V by 4 bases and J by 0 bases, and 13 bases separated the two germline ends. CDR3: CASSPTPGMNTEAFF. The CDR3 bases are TGTGCCAGCAGCCCCACTCCGGGAATGAACACTGAAGCTTTCTTT.

Details on this clonotype: A read error is possible here, since a much larger clone lies one base away. The chain carries TRBV29-1 and TRBJ2-7, with 7 bases identical to TRBD2. The J call may be incorrect, as the DNA end agrees better with TRBJ2-4. This CDR3 has 12 residues. Germline V gene lookup returns CDR1 SQVTM and CDR2 ANQGSEA. In nucleotides, the CDR3 is TGCAGCGCTATCACGGGGAGGGACATTCAGTACTTC. It is translated as CSAITGRDIQYF.

CDR3 sequence (DNA): TGTGCCAGCAGCCCTCGGACTCAATTTCATCCGCGGTTCTTC. Amino acid sequence: CASSPRTQFHPRFF. The chain recombines TRBV7-9 with TRBJ2-1; tentatively, D is TRBD2 (5 bases). The CDR3 loop spans 14 amino acids. Germline V lookup: CDR1 SEHNR, CDR2 FQNEAQ (reference sequence). Trimming took off 5 bases at V and 15 bases at J, with 23 bases between the two ends.

This clonotype was seen a handful of times. The genes are TRBV12-3 or TRBV12-4 and TRBJ2-5; D may be TRBD2 (5 bases). CDR3 length: 14 amino acids. Trimming cost V 4 bases and J 5 bases, with 14 bases left between them. CDR3 DNA sequence: TGTGCCAGCAGTTCCCCAGCGGTCCGGGAGACCCAGTACTTC. Amino acid sequence: CASSSPAVRETQYF.

This clonotype appeared a few times. The J gene is TRBJ2-7, the V gene TRBV10-3, with 8 bases identical to TRBD2. The germline V gene encodes CDR1 ENHRY and CDR2 SYGVKD. With 3 bases clipped from V and 0 bases from J, the junction kept 4 bases outside the gene matches. The CDR3 is 15 residues long. The CDR3 reads CAISDRLAGSYEQYF. DNA of the CDR3: TGTGCCATCAGTGATAGGCTAGCGGGCTCCTACGAGCAGTACTTC.

This clonotype was observed a handful of times. This rearrangement joins TRBV5-1 to TRBJ1-1, with 9 positions matching TRBD1. The ends lost 0 bases at V and 0 bases at J; junction bases unmatched: 6. CDR3 length: 17 residues. CDR1 and CDR2 from the germline V gene are SGHRS and YFSETQ. The CDR3 protein is CASSLGGTGRVNTEAFF. CDR3 coding DNA: TGCGCCAGCAGCTTGGGCGGGACAGGGAGGGTGAACACTGAAGCTTTCTTT.

V is TRBV9 and J is TRBJ1-2; TRBD1 might be the D (6 bases). CDR3 length equals 16 residues. V lost 9 bases and J 2 bases, leaving 23 bases between the germline ends. The V gene's germline CDR1 is SGDLS and CDR2 YYNGEE. CDR3 DNA sequence: TGTGCCACCCCACAAAAGGACAGCCTCTCGAACTATGGCTACACCTTC. This encodes CATPQKDSLSNYGYTF.

The chain joins TRBV6-5 to TRBJ1-2, with D perhaps matching TRBD1 (5 bases). The germline V and J ends were trimmed by 7 bases and 4 bases, with 16 bases remaining between them. Germline V gives CDR1 MNHEY, CDR2 SVGAGI. CDR3 length: 14 residues. CDR3 DNA sequence: TGTGCCAGCACCCCGGGAGGGGTTGCCTATGGCTACACCTTC. This encodes CASTPGGVAYGYTF.

V gene TRBV20-1 combines with J gene TRBJ1-2; TRBD1 matches at 8 bases. Germline CDR1 is DFQATT and CDR2 is SNEGSKA (reference sequence). The junction had 9 bases not matched to a gene; V was cut back by 5 bases and J by 4 bases. This CDR3 has 14 amino acids. The CDR3 DNA reads TGCAGTGCTCCCCAGGGACAGGCCGTCTATGGCTACACCTTC. The encoded protein is CSAPQGQAVYGYTF.

The chain recombines TRBV3-1 with TRBJ2-1; D gene unclear. This CDR3 is built from 14 residues. The V and J ends lost 4 bases and 6 bases respectively, with 13 bases between them. CDR1 is LGHDT, CDR2 YNNKEL, per germline (reference sequence). CDR3 amino acids: CASSPPQAPNEQFF. In DNA, the CDR3 is TGTGCCAGCAGCCCCCCCCAGGCTCCCAATGAGCAGTTCTTC.

J is TRBJ2-7 and V is TRBV3-1; D not resolved. The CDR3 length is 14 residues. Germline CDR1 reads LGHDT; CDR2 reads YNNKEL (reference sequence). V gave up 0 bases and J gave up 7 bases, with 13 bases separating them. CDR3 DNA sequence: TGTGCCAGCAGCCAAGATACCCATTTAGGGGAGCAGTACTTC. Amino acid sequence: CASSQDTHLGEQYF.

This chain uses TRBV29-1 with TRBJ1-1; no reliable D call. Germline loops: CDR1 SQVTM, CDR2 ANQGSEA. Deletions cut 3 bases from V and 0 bases from J, with 8 bases between. CDR3 length: 13 amino acids. The CDR3 spells CSVDPALNTEAFF. The CDR3 DNA reads TGCAGCGTTGACCCTGCCTTGAACACTGAAGCTTTCTTT.